The source of this T cell receptor (beta chain) is a study of a mutant IDH1 vaccine in newly diagnosed glioma. Study-level background: The patients received vaccinations eight times, in weeks 1, 3, 5, 7, 11, 15, 19 and 23. Patients arrived already treated with radiotherapy, temozolomide, or both, most having had both.

Profiling relied on immunoSEQ multiplex PCR, and the TCRdb table lists in-frame clones only, not all of them. The sample has about 25,000 clones; 60% to 80% are singletons. In this sample, this clone turned up a few times. No antigen is known for it. Time point denoted: week 5, during vaccination. The content of each vaccine dose was 300 ug of mutant IDH1 20-mer peptide, and topical imiquimod accompanied it. CDR3 length equals 14 residues. Unmatched junction bases numbered 6, after V lost 6 bases and J lost 8 bases. The V gene's germline CDR1 is MNHEY and CDR2 SVGAGI. The source of this sequence is a man aged 35-49 years with glioma. The sequencing used PBMCs, collected from a glioma patient whose treatment included an IDH1 peptide vaccine. V usage is TRBV6-5 and J usage is TRBJ1-3, with 11 bases identical to TRBD1. CDR3 in amino acids: CASRRTGGIDTIYF. CDR3 DNA sequence: TGTGCCAGCAGGAGGACAGGGGGCATAGACACCATATATTTT.